This paragraph reports one T cell receptor beta chain. At one boundary the junction diverges from the germline segment, which might be a read error. These data are taken from a study of OX40 agonist ivuxolimab in advanced cancers. Study background: Two patients with cutaneous melanoma and one with hepatocellular carcinoma, three in total, showed partial responses.

The CDR3 totals 12 residues. In germline, CDR1 is SQVTM, CDR2 ANQGSEA. Clones were read by immunoSEQ multiplex PCR, and TCRdb kept only the in-frame ones, dropping some. The sample lists about 64,000 clones; 88% were seen once. The sequence came from an adult with an advanced solid tumor such as melanoma, head and neck, liver or kidney cancer. The sample here was CD4+ or CD8+ T cells sorted from blood, taken in a trial of the OX40 agonist ivuxolimab. The rearrangement uses TRBV29-1 and TRBJ2-5; 10 bases are shared with TRBD2. CDR3 DNA: TGCAGCGTAGAAGCGGGAGGGGAGACCCAGTACTTC. Protein product: CSVEAGGETQYF.